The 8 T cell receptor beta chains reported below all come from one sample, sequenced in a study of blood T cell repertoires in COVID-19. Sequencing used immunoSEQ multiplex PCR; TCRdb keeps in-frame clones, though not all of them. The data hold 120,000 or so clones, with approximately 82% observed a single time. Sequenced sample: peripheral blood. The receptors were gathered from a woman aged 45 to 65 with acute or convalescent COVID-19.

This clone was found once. The CDR3 protein is CASSSPLAQRGEKVGYTF. The CDR3 DNA sequence: TGTGCCAGCAGCTCCCCGCTGGCTCAACGCGGGGAAAAAGTTGGCTACACCTTC. The chain has TRBV5-6 and TRBJ1-2, with D unresolved. CDR3 size: 18 residues. Germline CDR1 and CDR2: SGHDT and YYEEEE. Trimming shortened V by 3 bases and J by 7 bases, and 28 bases separated the two germline ends.

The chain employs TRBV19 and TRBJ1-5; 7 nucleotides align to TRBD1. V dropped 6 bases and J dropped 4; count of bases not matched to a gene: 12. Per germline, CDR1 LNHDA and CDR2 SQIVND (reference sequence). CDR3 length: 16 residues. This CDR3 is CASSGKPGQPNQPQHF. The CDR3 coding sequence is TGTGCCAGTAGCGGAAAACCGGGACAGCCAAATCAGCCCCAGCATTTT.

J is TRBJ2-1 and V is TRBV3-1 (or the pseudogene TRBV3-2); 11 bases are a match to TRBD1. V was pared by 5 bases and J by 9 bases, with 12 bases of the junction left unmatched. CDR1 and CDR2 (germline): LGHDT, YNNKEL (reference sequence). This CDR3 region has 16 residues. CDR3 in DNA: TGTGCCAGCAGCTTCTCCGGGACAGGGGGTGGGGGTGAGCAGTTCTTC. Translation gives CASSFSGTGGGGEQFF.

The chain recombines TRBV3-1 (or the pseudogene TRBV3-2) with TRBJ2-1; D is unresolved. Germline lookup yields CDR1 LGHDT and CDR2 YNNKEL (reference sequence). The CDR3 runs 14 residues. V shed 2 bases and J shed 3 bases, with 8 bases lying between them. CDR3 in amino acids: CASSQTLGYNEQFF. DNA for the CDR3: TGTGCCAGCAGCCAAACGCTAGGCTACAATGAGCAGTTCTTC.

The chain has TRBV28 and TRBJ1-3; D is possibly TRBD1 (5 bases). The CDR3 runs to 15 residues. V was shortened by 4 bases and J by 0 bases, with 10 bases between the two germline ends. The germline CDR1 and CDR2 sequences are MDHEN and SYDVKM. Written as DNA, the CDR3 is TGTGCCAGCAGTTCACAGGCCTTCTCTGGAAACACCATATATTTT. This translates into CASSSQAFSGNTIYF.

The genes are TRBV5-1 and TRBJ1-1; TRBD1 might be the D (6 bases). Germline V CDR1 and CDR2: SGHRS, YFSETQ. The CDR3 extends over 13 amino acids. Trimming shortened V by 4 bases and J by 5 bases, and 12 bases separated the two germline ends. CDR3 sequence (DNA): TGCGCCAGCAGCCCACAGGGCTGGACTGAAGCTTTCTTT. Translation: CASSPQGWTEAFF.

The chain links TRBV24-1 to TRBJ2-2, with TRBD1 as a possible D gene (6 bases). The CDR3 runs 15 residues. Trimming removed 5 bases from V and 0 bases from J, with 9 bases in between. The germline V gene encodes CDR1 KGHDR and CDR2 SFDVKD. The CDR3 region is CATSVTGSNTGELFF. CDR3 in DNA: TGTGCCACCAGTGTTACAGGGTCGAACACCGGGGAGCTGTTTTTT.

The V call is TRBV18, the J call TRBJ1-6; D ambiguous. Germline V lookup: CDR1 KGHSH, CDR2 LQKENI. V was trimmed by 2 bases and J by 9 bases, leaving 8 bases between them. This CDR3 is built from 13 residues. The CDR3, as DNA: TGTGCCAGCTCACCAGGGCTGAGTTCACCCCTCCACTTT. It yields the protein CASSPGLSSPLHF.